This T cell receptor (beta chain) was recorded in a study of blood T cell repertoires in COVID-19. Per the original data handling: Reference gene primer amplification yielded estimated nucleated cell counts. Produced via immunoSEQ multiplex PCR; TCRdb's table is partial and in-frame only. The V and J calls and clone size were taken over from that table, and D and trimming were inferred from the DNA. The table shows over 100,000 clones, with over 70% occurring only once. The V and J ends lost 8 bases and 6 bases, in that order; junction bases with no gene match: 22. Looked up from germline, CDR1 is SGHTA and CDR2 is FQGNSA. The CDR3 is 18 residues long.

The sequence was obtained from a human donor in a cohort sampled during active or convalescent COVID-19. The rearrangement uses TRBV7-2 and TRBJ2-3, with 8 nucleotides matching TRBD2. Sequencing was done on a sample of peripheral blood. The CDR3 is CASSFRRSGGEISDTQYF. The CDR3 DNA is TGTGCCAGCTCATTCCGCAGAAGCGGGGGCGAGATAAGCGATACGCAGTATTTT.